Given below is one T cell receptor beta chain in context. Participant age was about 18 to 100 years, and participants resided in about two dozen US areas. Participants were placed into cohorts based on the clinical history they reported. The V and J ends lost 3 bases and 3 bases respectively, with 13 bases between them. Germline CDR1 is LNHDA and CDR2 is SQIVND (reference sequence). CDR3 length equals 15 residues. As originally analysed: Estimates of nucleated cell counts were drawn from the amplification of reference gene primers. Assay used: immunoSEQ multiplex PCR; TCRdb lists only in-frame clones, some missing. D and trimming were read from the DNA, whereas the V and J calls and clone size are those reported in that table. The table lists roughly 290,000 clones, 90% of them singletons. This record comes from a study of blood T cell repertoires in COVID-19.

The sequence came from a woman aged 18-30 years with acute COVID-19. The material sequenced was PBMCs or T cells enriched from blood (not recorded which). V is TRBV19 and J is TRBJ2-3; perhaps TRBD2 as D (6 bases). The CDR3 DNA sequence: TGTGCCAGTAGTATCGAGGGAGGTTCGACAGATACGCAGTATTTT. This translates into CASSIEGGSTDTQYF.